This T cell receptor beta chain was sequenced during a study of shared clonotypes between healthy human individuals (dated by TCRdb to about 2020). About the study as a whole: A couple of women and a few men aged 18 to 49 years were included in the cohort. Each donor's leukapheresis produced roughly between roughly 0.94 and 9.5 billion PBMCs. To estimate repertoire size and how much clonotypes are shared between individuals, the study performed deep sequencing of blood TCR repertoires from a few healthy adults. For each donor, three plates each were used for CD4 naive and CD4 memory, two plates were used for CD8 naive, and one plate was used for CD8 memory. Libraries were prepared and TCR repertoires were sequenced by different laboratories using diverse techniques, in order to increase sequencing depth and limit assay-specific biases.

General conclusions and limits of the study: Clonotypes shared by all four sorted-subset donors showed higher generation probabilities than non-shared clonotypes. Rarefaction of sorted-subset datasets indicated incomplete sequencing despite the large sequencing depth. Sharing across a handful of donors was observed for approximately 5% of naive CD4, over 3% of naive CD8, around 2.5% of memory CD4, and about 0.4% of memory CD8 clonotypes. Naive subsets generally had larger estimated clonotype richness than memory subsets. Based on pairwise subsampling, the degree of clonotype sharing among donors was expected to be affected by sequencing depth. The small number of donors limited the genetic and exposure-history diversity represented. Sampling was limited to blood, and TCR repertoires in tissue likely differ from TCR repertoires in blood.

Using the deep immunoSEQ assay, TCR CDR3 regions were amplified from genomic DNA by multiplex PCR. For each cell subset, the extracted genomic DNA was distributed evenly across all wells of several immunoSEQ 96-well plates, and each plate served as one replicate. For sorted subsets, about 200 ng genomic DNA, equal to 30,000 or so T cell genomes, was loaded into each replicate PCR. Purified libraries were quantified with a Qubit 3.0 fluorometer, sized on a Bioanalyzer 2100, and re-quantified with the KAPA Library Quantification kit. Each immunoSEQ 96-well plate was sequenced on its own single-read 150-cycle Illumina NextSeq 550 flow cell. Concerning the study's data processing: The immunoSEQ output contained only junctional sequences without quality scores, so filtering could not match that applied to full-length reads. Sequences were annotated with PyIR, a Python wrapper for IgBLAST v1.9, and V/J genes and CDR3 were assigned using IMGT germline references. Any read was removed if the V/J assignment was weak (E-value above 1e-6), the CDR3 was missing, or the read contained stop codons, out-of-frame junctions, or ambiguous translated residues. V3J clonotypes were defined by identical inferred V gene, J gene, and CDR3 amino acid sequence. The percentage overlap between two repertoires was calculated by dividing the number of shared unique clonotypes by the size of the smaller repertoire. Repertoire richness was assessed with RTK rarefaction, the Chao1 estimator, and Recon v2.1 estimates of unobserved clonotypes. Generation probabilities were computed with OLGA for all TCRbeta clonotypes obtained by the gDNA method from several donors. The immuneACCESS repertoire file appears here via TCRdb, limited to in-frame rearrangements. These files lack a portion of the clones; in checked studies, under half of the deficit traces to unresolved V genes, and the cause of the others is not known. D and trimming were read from the DNA, whereas the V and J calls and clone size are those reported in that table. For this sample the table gives over 950,000 clones, of which around 77% were detected only once. Roughly 0.83% of the sample belongs to the ten largest clones.

The CDR1 and CDR2 encoded by the germline V gene are SGHVS and FQNEAQ. The CDR3 runs 14 residues from the cysteine to the phenylalanine. Only the CDR3 DNA stays, 42 bases, in frame from base 1. V is pruned by 5 bases and J by 10 bases, leaving 11 bases of the junction without a gene match. In the case of this clone: Its antigen is currently not known. Nothing much larger sits one base from this clone, and base qualities are not available.

The donors were healthy, HIV-negative adults with no recently reported acute infections or vaccinations. Only Caucasian adults living in Nashville, Tennessee, USA were represented among the donors. CD4+ T cells were enriched by magnetic negative selection; naive cells were then positively selected on CD45RA, and the negative fraction formed the memory subset. After blood collection by leukapheresis, PBMCs were isolated using Ficoll-Histopaque density gradient centrifugation and then cryopreserved in the vapor phase of liquid nitrogen. Purity and quantity of every magnetically sorted T cell population were checked by analytical flow cytometry. Genomic DNA was isolated from every sorted fraction and measured by UV absorbance on a Nanodrop 2000c.

Here the chain combines TRBV7-8 and TRBJ1-1; 9 bases in the junction line up with TRBD1. Specimen: memory CD4+ T cells from PBMCs. The cell subset or site label for this specimen denotes: CD45RA-negative fraction. This sequence was found in a young man in good health. Some clones in this sample may be carry-over from other donors' samples. The CDR3 loop reads CASSPQGTGYRAFF. The sequenced DNA is TGTGCCAGCAGCCCCCAAGGGACAGGGTACCGAGCTTTCTTT.